By sample fraction, the clone carrying this TCR beta chain is medium-sized. Its target is unknown. Mouse gene names apply. The read halts 1 residue ahead of the CDR3 end, with the missing end drawn from the germline J gene. This sample's time point: mouse harvest day 14 after allogeneic transplant. Each mouse received 10^7 T-cell-depleted marrow cells plus 10^6 splenic CD5+ T cells by tail vein. The record originates from a study of tissue T cells after allogeneic stem cell transplantation. Study-level findings and limits: Motif-based clustering found tissue-specific repertoire signatures shared across patients, though few clones were shared. Blood and spleen captured only part of the tissue TCR repertoire.

The germline gives CDR1 NSHNY, CDR2 SYGAGN. The CDR3 contains 16 residues. Trimming took 3 bases from V and 1 from J; bases not matched to a gene: 6. Sequencing used immunoSEQ multiplex PCR; TCRdb keeps in-frame clones, though not all of them. The repertoire holds 4,300 or so clones, with 45% to 55% as singletons. This receptor was taken from a female BALB/c mouse given C57BL/6 T cells with graft-versus-host disease after an allogeneic hematopoietic cell transplant. This chain links TRBV13-1 with TRBJ2-1, with 8 bases that match TRBD2. Material for sequencing was gut tissue. The CDR3 region is CASSARLGRNYAEQFF. The DNA read from the CDR3 is TGTGCCAGCAGTGCCCGACTGGGGAGAAACTATGCTGAGCAGTTC.